This entry lists 9 T cell receptor beta chains sequenced from one sample in a study of T cells in Graves' hyperthyroidism and ophthalmopathy. The TCR beta CDR3 regions underwent amplification using RNA transcripts as the source. The TCR CDR3 was amplified in a first-round RT-PCR using the HTBI primer set. MiXCR, run by TCRdb on the multiplex PCR reads, gives a single entry per CDR3 protein. The sample contains about 210,000 distinct CDR3 sequences, roughly a sixth of which appear only once. The sequenced sample was blood. These receptor sequences come from a man aged 45 to 65 with Graves' hyperthyroidism.

This clonotype was seen ten or more times. The chain is built from TRBV6-1 and TRBJ2-7; TRBD2 might be the D (5 bases). Trimming stripped 2 bases from V and 9 bases from J, with 11 bases between. The germline V gene has CDR1 MNHNS and CDR2 SASEGT. This CDR3 is built from 12 residues. The CDR3 sequence: CASSESWLAQYF. The CDR3 nucleotides read TGTGCCAGCAGTGAAAGTTGGCTAGCGCAGTACTTC.

The V and J genes are TRBV19 and TRBJ1-2; 7 bases match TRBD1. The CDR3 length is 15 residues. V dropped 6 bases and J dropped 2; count of bases not matched to a gene: 9. Germline-derived CDR1 and CDR2 are LNHDA and SQIVND (reference sequence). The CDR3 bases are TGTGCCAGTAGACCCTCCGGGACAGAAAACTATGGCTACACCTTC. Residues: CASRPSGTENYGYTF. The full variable domain, in which reference TRBV19 and TRBJ1-2 provide the parts outside the CDR3, is DGGITQSPKYLFRKEGQNVTLSCEQNLNHDAMYWYRQDPGQGLRLIYYSQIVNDFQKGDIAEGYSVSREKKESFPLTVTSAQKNPTAFYLCASRPSGTENYGYTFGSGTRLTVV.

This clonotype came up many times. The J gene is TRBJ2-7, the V gene TRBV28, with 7 bases fitting TRBD2. There are 14 residues in the CDR3. Trimming cost V 5 bases and J 5 bases; bases outside gene matches: 9. Germline values: CDR1 MDHEN, CDR2 SYDVKM. This CDR3 reads CASSPERETHEQYF. CDR3 DNA: TGTGCCAGCAGTCCTGAGCGGGAAACCCACGAGCAGTACTTC. Filled out from reference TRBV28 and TRBJ2-7, the complete variable domain reads DVKVTQSSRYLVKRTGEKVFLECVQDMDHENMFWYRQDPGLGLRLIYFSYDVKMKEKGDIPEGYSVSREKKERFSLILESASTNQTSMYLCASSPERETHEQYFGPGTRLTVT.

Notes on this clonotype: A much bigger clone sits one base away, suggesting this may be a read error. This CDR3 fails to terminate in the conserved phenylalanine or tryptophan, so it likely reflects a read error. This chain uses TRBV5-5 with TRBJ1-5, with D possibly being TRBD1 (5 bases). This CDR3 has 16 amino acids. With 0 bases removed from V and 3 bases from J, the gap between germline ends came to 13 bases. Germline CDR1 and CDR2: SGHKS and YYEKEE (reference sequence). This CDR3 is CASSLAIGALNQPQHL. The CDR3 region has the DNA TGTGCCAGCAGCTTGGCCATAGGGGCCCTCAATCAGCCCCAGCATCTT.

The CDR3 DNA reads as TGTGCCAGCAGTCTACGGGGACCGGGGGCGCAGTATTTT. Encoded protein: CASSLRGPGAQYF. This rearrangement joins TRBV6-5 to TRBJ2-3; perhaps TRBD2 as D (6 bases). The germline V and J ends were trimmed by 5 bases and 10 bases, with 16 bases remaining between them. Germline V lookup: CDR1 MNHEY, CDR2 SVGAGI. This CDR3 has 13 amino acids.

The chain joins TRBV19 to TRBJ1-5; D is undetermined. Germline CDR1 LNHDA, CDR2 SQIVND (reference sequence). This CDR3 region has 15 residues. With 4 bases removed from V and 4 bases from J, the gap between germline ends came to 14 bases. The CDR3 loop reads CASSNQKRNNQPQHF. For the CDR3, the DNA is TGTGCCAGTAGTAACCAGAAAAGAAATAATCAGCCCCAGCATTTT.

This clonotype was seen more than once but under ten times. V is TRBV4-3 and J is TRBJ1-5; D unclear. CDR1 is LGHNA and CDR2 is YSLEER in the germline V gene. Between the trimmed V and J ends, which lost 1 base and 9 bases, there was a span of 10 bases. The CDR3 is made up of 13 amino acids. Written as DNA, the CDR3 is TGCGCCAGCAGCCAAGTAACGGGTTGGCCCCAGCATTTT. Its protein product is CASSQVTGWPQHF.

The sample holds many counts of this clonotype. The rearrangement joins TRBV30 to TRBJ2-3; D unresolved. V lost 7 bases to trimming and J lost 1 base, with 12 bases between them. There are 13 residues in the CDR3. CDR1 and CDR2 (germline): GTSNPN, SVGIG (reference sequence). The CDR3 nucleotides are TGTGCCTCCGATGGGGTGGGCACAGATACGCAGTATTTT. It translates to CASDGVGTDTQYF. The full variable domain, completed using reference TRBV30 and TRBJ2-3, is SQTIHQWPATLVQPVGSPLSLECTVEGTSNPNLYWYRQAAGRGLQLLFYSVGIGQISSEVPQNLSASRPQDRQFILSSKKLLLSDSGFYLCASDGVGTDTQYFGPGTRLTVL.

The gene calls are TRBV4-3 and TRBJ1-3, with D possibly matching TRBD1 (5 bases). The length of the CDR3 is 15 residues. Trimming cost V 0 bases and J 5 bases, with 11 bases left between them. CDR1 LGHNA and CDR2 YSLEER come from the germline V gene. The CDR3 reads CASSQDREVRNTIYF. CDR3 in DNA: TGCGCCAGCAGCCAAGACAGGGAGGTCCGAAACACCATATATTTT.